This T cell receptor (beta chain) was sequenced for a study of blood T cell repertoires in COVID-19. Only in-frame clones appear in the TCRdb table, and some are missing; sequencing was by immunoSEQ multiplex PCR. The sample lists 210,000 or so clones, roughly nine tenths seen once, with 2.2% in the top ten. CDR3 length: 15 residues. Per germline, CDR1 MNHEY and CDR2 SVGEGT. After removal of 1 base from V and 6 bases from J, the junction contained 6 bases not matched to a gene. Sequencing used peripheral blood. This receptor was obtained from a woman in her fifties or sixties with acute or convalescent COVID-19. This sequence joins TRBV6-2 or TRBV6-3 and TRBJ2-7; TRBD1 matches 10 bases. CDR3 in amino acids: CASSYFGQGGSEQYF. In DNA, the CDR3 is TGTGCCAGCAGTTACTTCGGACAGGGGGGGAGCGAGCAGTACTTC.